This T cell receptor (beta chain) stems from a study of cytomegalovirus exposure and HLA in healthy donors. Overall study results and limits: The classifier, whose performance was assessed in both the original and validation cohorts, reportedly diagnosed cytomegalovirus status with high specificity and sensitivity. Follow-up analysis later connected one missense variant in DCLRE1C with trimming of TCR beta V- and J-genes. Common viral pathogens seemed to be connected with several of the most significant clusters, according to a later analysis.

Both 60 Vbeta primers and 13 Jbeta primers went into the PCR. The table came from immunoSEQ multiplex PCR; TCRdb's copy has only in-frame clones and leaves some out. The sample includes roughly 190,000 clones, about 69% of them seen just once. As regards this clone: What it binds is not known.

This TCR derives from a man aged 30 to 39 in good health and CMV-seropositive. The specimen was PBMCs.

CDR3 sequence reads: CAISETGTSGGSQETQYF. In DNA form, the CDR3 reads TGTGCCATCAGTGAAACCGGGACTAGCGGGGGATCCCAAGAGACCCAGTACTTC. The chain joins TRBV10-3 to TRBJ2-5; 14 positions agree with TRBD2. This CDR3 is built from 18 residues. Germline CDR1 and CDR2: ENHRY and SYGVKD. The junction had 7 bases not matched to a gene; V was cut back by 3 bases and J by 1 base.